This entry lists 14 T cell receptor beta chains sequenced from one sample in a study of human T cells and chemical hapten exposure. The time point here: pre-sensitization, week 0. Treatment reported: therapeutic diphenylcyclopropenone sensitization with weekly scalp DPC. TCRdb analysed the RACE reads with MiXCR anew, one entry per CDR3 protein. The sample yields tens of thousands of distinct CDR3 sequences, around 7% seen once. The source was whole blood, collected in connection with sensitization to the hapten diphenylcyclopropenone (DPC). The receptors originated from a woman aged 30 to 39 with alopecia areata. Some clones in this sample may be carry-over from other donors' samples.

The chain combines TRBV20-1 with TRBJ2-1, with 12 positions matching TRBD2. The CDR3 has 15 amino acids. CDR1 and CDR2 from the germline V gene are DFQATT and SNEGSKA (reference sequence). V dropped 6 bases and J dropped 7; count of bases not matched to a gene: 10. The CDR3 here is CSARTLAGGDNEQFF. In DNA form, the CDR3 reads TGCAGTGCAAGGACCCTAGCGGGGGGGGATAATGAGCAGTTCTTC.

This clonotype was seen repeatedly, ten times or more. The chain couples TRBV14 to TRBJ2-7; D ambiguous. This CDR3 has 14 residues. Germline CDR1 and CDR2: SGHDN and FVKESK. Deletions cut 0 bases from V and 0 bases from J, with 6 bases between. The CDR3 reads CASSQEVGSYEQYF. In DNA form, the CDR3 reads TGTGCCAGCAGCCAAGAGGTGGGCTCCTACGAGCAGTACTTC. The complete variable domain, with remaining parts taken from reference TRBV14 and TRBJ2-7, reads EAGVTQFPSHSVIEKGQTVTLRCDPISGHDNLYWYRRVMGKEIKFLLHFVKESKQDESGMPNNRFLAERTGGTYSTLKVQPAELEDSGVYFCASSQEVGSYEQYFGPGTRLTVT.

This clonotype was counted many times. The chain has TRBV27 and TRBJ2-1; D is possibly TRBD2 (7 bases). This CDR3 region has 15 residues. The germline CDR1 and CDR2 sequences are MNHEY and SMNVEV (reference sequence). V was trimmed by 6 bases and J by 2 bases, leaving 14 bases between them. The CDR3 here is CASRWGGGTYNEQFF. The CDR3 DNA follows: TGTGCCAGCAGGTGGGGCGGGGGCACCTACAATGAGCAGTTCTTC.

At least ten counts were recorded for this clonotype. V usage is TRBV5-5 and J usage is TRBJ2-3; 12 bases align to TRBD2. The CDR3 is 16 residues long. From germline, CDR1 is SGHKS and CDR2 YYEKEE (reference sequence). The V segment lost 0 bases and the J segment 4 bases; nucleotides outside the gene matches: 3. For the CDR3, the DNA is TGTGCCAGCAGCTTGGATCTAGCGGGGGGGTCAGATACGCAGTATTTT. It translates to CASSLDLAGGSDTQYF.

This clonotype was recorded many times. The rearrangement joins TRBV10-1 to TRBJ2-5, with unresolved D. The CDR3 has 15 amino acids. Per the germline V gene, CDR1 is WNHNN and CDR2 is SYGVQD (reference sequence). Trimming removed 0 bases at V and 3 bases at J, with 11 bases between. The CDR3 nucleotides are TGCGCCAGCAGTGAGTCTTCCTCTGGAAAAGAGACCCAGTACTTC. Amino acid sequence: CASSESSSGKETQYF.

This clonotype has just a few counts. The chain carries TRBV5-4 and TRBJ1-6; the match to TRBD1 covers 8 bases. With V trimmed by 0 bases and J by 2 bases, 1 base remained unmatched. From germline, CDR1 is SGHNT and CDR2 YYREEE (reference sequence). The CDR3 runs 16 residues. The CDR3 loop reads CASSLGQGPYNSPLHF. CDR3 coding DNA: TGTGCCAGCAGCTTGGGACAGGGGCCCTATAATTCACCCCTCCACTTT.

There are many counts of this clonotype. This chain uses TRBV3-1 with TRBJ1-6, with D hard to call. V was pared by 0 bases and J by 8 bases, with 8 bases between. Germline V gene sequence: CDR1 LGHDT, CDR2 YNNKEL (reference sequence). The CDR3 is made up of 14 amino acids. In DNA form, the CDR3 reads TGTGCCAGCAGCCAAGAGGGTCCAGATTCACCCCTCCACTTT. This translates into CASSQEGPDSPLHF. Using reference TRBV3-1 and TRBJ1-6 for the parts outside the CDR3, the full variable domain is DTAVSQTPKYLVTQMGNDKSIKCEQNLGHDTMYWYKQDSKKFLKIMFSYNNKELIINETVPNRFSPKSPDKAHLNLHINSLELGDSAVYFCASSQEGPDSPLHFGNGTRLTVT.

This clonotype was counted only a few times. The chain combines TRBV29-1 with TRBJ2-1; possibly TRBD1 for D (6 bases). V gave up 6 bases and J gave up 0 bases, with 15 bases separating them. Germline V gene lookup returns CDR1 SQVTM and CDR2 ANQGSEA. The length of the CDR3 is 15 residues. The CDR3 nucleotides read TGCAGCGTCACAGGGTTTGGGGGCTCCTACAATGAGCAGTTCTTC. It yields the protein CSVTGFGGSYNEQFF.

The chain combines TRBV7-9 with TRBJ2-1; D not resolved. Per germline, CDR1 SEHNR and CDR2 FQNEAQ (reference sequence). V dropped 4 bases and J dropped 8 bases, with 9 bases sitting between them. The CDR3 extends over 12 amino acids. The CDR3 loop reads CASSSAGDEQFF. The DNA of the CDR3 is TGTGCCAGCAGCTCGGCCGGCGATGAGCAGTTCTTC. Full variable domain (rest looked up from reference TRBV7-9 and TRBJ2-1): DTGVSQNPRHKITKRGQNVTFRCDPISEHNRLYWYRQTLGQGPEFLTYFQNEAQLEKSRLLSDRFSAERPKGSFSTLEIQRTEQGDSAMYLCASSSAGDEQFFGPGTRLTVL.

The sample holds many counts of this clonotype. J is TRBJ1-1 and V is TRBV7-9; no definite D call. CDR1 is SEHNR and CDR2 is FQNEAQ in the germline V gene (reference sequence). The V end lost 3 bases, the J end lost 1 base, and 6 bases lay between the germline ends. This CDR3 spans 13 amino acids. CDR3 loop: CASSFQGNTEAFF. The CDR3 DNA follows: TGTGCCAGCAGCTTCCAAGGGAACACTGAAGCTTTCTTT. Full variable domain (missing parts from reference TRBV7-9 and TRBJ1-1): DTGVSQNPRHKITKRGQNVTFRCDPISEHNRLYWYRQTLGQGPEFLTYFQNEAQLEKSRLLSDRFSAERPKGSFSTLEIQRTEQGDSAMYLCASSFQGNTEAFFGQGTRLTVV.

This clonotype was found a few times. The J gene is TRBJ1-1, the V gene TRBV6-1, with TRBD1 matching over 7 bases. In germline, CDR1 is MNHNS, CDR2 SASEGT. The CDR3 sequence is 16 residues long. Trimming took 4 bases from V and 4 from J; bases not matched to a gene: 12. CDR3 sequence reads: CASSAPTGNFLTEAFF. The CDR3 coding sequence is TGTGCCAGCAGTGCCCCGACAGGGAATTTTCTCACTGAAGCTTTCTTT.

At least ten counts were recorded for this clonotype. The chain is built from TRBV5-1 and TRBJ2-1; 9 bases fit TRBD2. The ends lost 2 bases at V and 1 base at J; junction bases unmatched: 4. Germline V gives CDR1 SGHRS, CDR2 YFSETQ. This CDR3 has 16 residues. The CDR3 is CASSLLAGVSYNEQFF. The CDR3 region has the DNA TGCGCCAGCAGCTTATTAGCGGGGGTATCCTACAATGAGCAGTTCTTC.

Worth noting for this clonotype: A read error may explain this, as a much larger clone is one base away. The chain employs TRBV7-9 and TRBJ2-7, with D possibly matching TRBD2 (5 bases). Germline loops: CDR1 SEHNR, CDR2 FQNEAQ (reference sequence). The CDR3 runs to 14 residues. The CDR3 DNA sequence: TGTGCCGGCAGCAACCTGAACGGGATCTACGAGCAGTACTTC. Amino acids: CAGSNLNGIYEQYF.

This clonotype was recorded at least ten times. The chain combines TRBV20-1 with TRBJ1-2, with a weak D call TRBD1 (5 bases). The V gene lost 3 bases and the J gene lost 8 bases, with 16 bases spanning the gap. Germline CDR1 DFQATT, CDR2 SNEGSKA (reference sequence). This CDR3 comprises 13 residues. The CDR3 sequence is CSASNAGTMGYTF. CDR3 in DNA: TGCAGTGCTAGTAATGCGGGGACTATGGGCTACACCTTC.